This record concerns one T cell receptor beta chain sequence. The data were taken from a study of blood T cell repertoires in COVID-19. As for the study in general: Italy, Spain and the United States were the sources of the convalescent and acute COVID-19 samples.

The CDR3 totals 14 residues. Germline V gene data show CDR1 as KGHSH and CDR2 as LQKENI. V lost 3 bases, J lost 2 bases, and 3 bases stayed unmatched. Authors' analysis steps: Estimation of nucleated cell counts relied on the amplification of reference gene primers. Sequencing used immunoSEQ multiplex PCR; TCRdb keeps in-frame clones, though not all of them. The V and J calls and clone size were taken over from that table, and D and trimming were inferred from the DNA. Here the sample spans over 65,000 clones, 90% being singletons. This sequence was found in a human donor in a cohort sampled during active COVID-19. Sequences were obtained from peripheral blood. This rearrangement joins TRBV18 to TRBJ1-1; 7 positions agree with TRBD1. This CDR3 reads CASSPRGLNTEAFF. DNA of the CDR3: TGTGCCAGCTCACCGAGGGGGCTCAACACTGAAGCTTTCTTT.